These T cell receptor beta chains were read from a single sample in a study of T cells after yellow fever vaccination. TCRdb passed the 5' RACE reads through MiXCR, listing each CDR3 protein once. The table records tens of thousands of distinct CDR3 sequences, 7.4% of them present only once. The sequences come from CD8+ T cells sorted from PBMCs, collected 15 days after the yellow fever booster vaccination. These receptors were collected from a man aged 25 to 40 who received the YFV17D yellow fever vaccine. CDR3s include the opening cysteine and the closing phenylalanine or tryptophan. D genes are given only for firm matches. Some rows mark clone size as missing; the rest say once, few, many or name a class of expanded clone.

d_gene,j_gene,abundance,v_gene,CDR3nt,CDR3aa
TRBD1,TRBJ1-2,many,TRBV2,TGTGCCAGCCCCCCAGGGGGCAAAGCTAACTATGGCTACACCTTC,CASPPGGKANYGYTF
TRBD1,TRBJ1-2,many,TRBV29-1,TGCAGCGTTAGGGGGCAGTGGTATGGCTACACCTTC,CSVRGQWYGYTF
TRBD1,TRBJ2-2,many,TRBV7-6,TGTGCCAGCAGCTTGACAGGGTCCGACACCGGGGAGCTGTTTTTT,CASSLTGSDTGELFF
.,TRBJ2-1,few,TRBV3-1,TGTGCCAGCAGCCAAGTTTTGTCGGCGTGGGAGCAGTTCTTC,CASSQVLSAWEQFF
.,TRBJ1-5,many,TRBV29-1,TGCAGCGTTTTGCATTGGGGGCGGAATCAGCCCCAGCATTTT,CSVLHWGRNQPQHF
.,TRBJ2-1,many,TRBV24-1,TGTGCCACCAGTGTCTGCAGGGGTGAGAATGAGCAGTTCTTC,CATSVCRGENEQFF
TRBD2,TRBJ2-7,once,TRBV2,TGTGCCAGCAGTCCCGGGACTAGCGCCGACGAGCAGTACTTC,CASSPGTSADEQYF
.,TRBJ2-3,few,TRBV5-4,TGTGCCAGCAGCTTGGACGGCGCCGGCCAGTATTTT,CASSLDGAGQYF
.,TRBJ2-6,many,TRBV6-5,TGTGCCAGCAGTTACACCACAGGCGTCGGGGCCAACGTCCTGACTTTC,CASSYTTGVGANVLTF
.,TRBJ2-4,many,TRBV12-3/TRBV12-4,TGTGCCAGCAGGGAAGGGGCCAAAAACATTCAGTACTTC,CASREGAKNIQYF
.,TRBJ2-4,many,TRBV7-8,TGTGCCAGCACCCGTGGGCCGGGCCTCGCCAAAAACATTCAGTACTTC,CASTRGPGLAKNIQYF
.,TRBJ2-2,many,TRBV29-1,TGCAGCGGGCTAGCGACGACGAACACCGGGGAGCTGTTTTTT,CSGLATTNTGELFF
.,TRBJ1-5,many,TRBV20-1,TGCAGTGCTAGGACCCGGCAGGTGTATCAGCCCCAGCATTTT,CSARTRQVYQPQHF
TRBD1,TRBJ2-7,many,TRBV4-3,TGCGCCAGCAGCCGAGGACAGGGGGCTTTGGGCGAGCAGTACTTC,CASSRGQGALGEQYF
.,TRBJ2-3,many,TRBV5-4,TGTGCCAGCAGCTTGGTTGGAGGGGAAAGCACAGATACGCAGTATTTT,CASSLVGGESTDTQYF
TRBD2,TRBJ2-1,many,TRBV7-2,TGTGCCAGCAGCTTAGCATCTAGCGGTGTTAGCAATGAGCAGTTCTTC,CASSLASSGVSNEQFF
TRBD1,TRBJ2-1,many,TRBV28,TGTGCCAGCAGTTTATTGACCGGGACAGGGGGTTACAATGAGCAGTTCTTC,CASSLLTGTGGYNEQFF
TRBD2,TRBJ2-7,many,TRBV6-2/TRBV6-3,TGTGCCAGCACCACGGATGGGGGGGTGTCTCGGGAGCAGTACTTC,CASTTDGGVSREQYF
.,TRBJ2-7,many,TRBV7-9,TGTGCCAGCAGCTTTAGGGGCAGGGACGAGCAGTACTTC,CASSFRGRDEQYF
TRBD2,TRBJ2-1,many,TRBV15,TGTGCCACCAGCGGCGGGACTAGCGGGATAAATGAGCAGTTCTTC,CATSGGTSGINEQFF
.,TRBJ2-2,.,TRBV6-4,TGTGCCAGCAGTGACGGGGGAGGGAACACCGGGGAGCTGTTTTTT,CASSDGGGNTGELFF
TRBD2,TRBJ2-1,many,TRBV20-1,TGCAGTGCTAGGGTGGGGTATGAGCGGGAGGTCCGAGTATACAATGAGCAGTTCTTC,CSARVGYEREVRVYNEQFF
.,TRBJ2-3,many,TRBV20-1,TGCAGTGCCAGACAGGGGAGGGTCACAGATACGCAGTATTTT,CSARQGRVTDTQYF
.,TRBJ2-1,many,TRBV11-2,TGTGCCAGCAGCCCAGGGGCTCTGGCGGGACAAATCTCCTACAATGAGCAGTTCTTC,CASSPGALAGQISYNEQFF
.,TRBJ1-5,many,TRBV6-2/TRBV6-3,TGTGCCAGCACAACAGGGTGGAATCAGCCCCAGCATTTT,CASTTGWNQPQHF
.,TRBJ2-7,many,TRBV27,TGTGCCAGCAGTGAAGCGGAAACCTACGAGCAGTACTTC,CASSEAETYEQYF
.,TRBJ2-7,medium-sized,TRBV7-6,TGTGCCAGCGGCCGGGACCATACCTACGAGCAGTACTTC,CASGRDHTYEQYF
TRBD2,TRBJ2-5,few,TRBV6-5,TGTGCCAGCAGTTATGGCGGGAGCGGGACCCAGTACTTC,CASSYGGSGTQYF
.,TRBJ2-1,many,TRBV7-8,TGTGCCAGCAGCTCACAGGGAGGGCACCACAATGAGCAGTTCTTC,CASSSQGGHHNEQFF
TRBD2,TRBJ2-7,many,TRBV4-2,TGTGCCAGCAGCCAAGATTTCAGCGGGAGGGCCTCGTCTCCCTACGAGCAGTACTTC,CASSQDFSGRASSPYEQYF
.,TRBJ2-7,many,TRBV25-1,TGTGCCACCAGAGGCTACGAGCAGTACTTC,CATRGYEQYF
TRBD2,TRBJ2-5,many,TRBV29-1,TGCAGCCTGACCGGGGGGGCAGATGAGACCCAGTACTTC,CSLTGGADETQYF
TRBD2,TRBJ2-7,many,TRBV10-3,TGTGCCACCACCAACTTCCTAGCGGAAGACTACGAGCAGTACTTC,CATTNFLAEDYEQYF
TRBD1,TRBJ2-7,many,TRBV9,TGTGCCAGCAGCACAAGACAGGGGTTTTTATACTTC,CASSTRQGFLYF
TRBD2,TRBJ2-1,many,TRBV27,TGTGCCAGCAGGACCCTAGCGGGAGGTTACAATGAGCAGTTCTTC,CASRTLAGGYNEQFF
TRBD2,TRBJ2-2,many,TRBV15,TGTGCCACCAGCAGATCTCGGGCACTAGCGGGAGTCGACGGGGAGCTGTTTTTT,CATSRSRALAGVDGELFF
TRBD2,TRBJ2-7,many,TRBV5-1,TGCGCCAGCAGCTTGGTTAGCGGGGGCTACGAGCAGTACTTC,CASSLVSGGYEQYF
TRBD2,TRBJ2-1,many,TRBV29-1,TGCAGCGTCGGGACTACGTATGAGCAGTTCTTC,CSVGTTYEQFF
TRBD1,TRBJ1-4,many,TRBV3-1,TGTGCCAGCAGCCAAGCCCGGGACAGGCCCGGCTCGGAAAAACTGTTTTTT,CASSQARDRPGSEKLFF
.,TRBJ2-7,many,TRBV12-3/TRBV12-4,TGTGCCAGCAGTTCCCCACTAGCTGGCGAGCAGTACTTC,CASSSPLAGEQYF
.,TRBJ2-7,many,TRBV27,TGTGCCAGCAGTCAAGAGGGGCCCCAGGCGAACGAGCAGTACTTC,CASSQEGPQANEQYF
.,TRBJ2-3,many,TRBV6-6,TGTGCCAGCAGTAGCACCGACGACTCGCAGTATTTT,CASSSTDDSQYF